This TCR beta chain was sequenced during a study of cytomegalovirus exposure and HLA in healthy donors. Across the study: When over 300 donors were genotyped, about 80% of them were found to fall in the Caucasian-associated ancestry cluster. Study-level results: Some public TCRs appeared in many individuals, while most sequences were rare. Later on, an analysis tied around 17,000 TCR beta sequences to HLA alleles at 0.05 false discovery rate.

The V gene lost 6 bases and the J gene lost 9 bases, with 21 bases spanning the gap. Germline V gene lookup returns CDR1 MNHEY and CDR2 SVGAGI. The CDR3 length is 14 residues. This clone was counted only a few times. The antigen is not known. PCR was performed using 60 Vbeta and 13 Jbeta primers. Clones were sequenced by immunoSEQ multiplex PCR, and TCRdb holds only the in-frame ones, with some missing. The sample carries 85,000 to 130,000 clones, 10% recorded once. The sequenced sample consisted of PBMCs. The source of this sequence is a man aged 35 to 55 in good health and CMV-seropositive. The J gene is TRBJ2-7, the V gene TRBV6-5; a weak D match, TRBD1 (6 bases). The CDR3 spells CASRQRTDRSAQYF. CDR3 nucleotide sequence: TGTGCCAGCAGGCAAAGGACAGACCGTTCTGCGCAGTACTTC.